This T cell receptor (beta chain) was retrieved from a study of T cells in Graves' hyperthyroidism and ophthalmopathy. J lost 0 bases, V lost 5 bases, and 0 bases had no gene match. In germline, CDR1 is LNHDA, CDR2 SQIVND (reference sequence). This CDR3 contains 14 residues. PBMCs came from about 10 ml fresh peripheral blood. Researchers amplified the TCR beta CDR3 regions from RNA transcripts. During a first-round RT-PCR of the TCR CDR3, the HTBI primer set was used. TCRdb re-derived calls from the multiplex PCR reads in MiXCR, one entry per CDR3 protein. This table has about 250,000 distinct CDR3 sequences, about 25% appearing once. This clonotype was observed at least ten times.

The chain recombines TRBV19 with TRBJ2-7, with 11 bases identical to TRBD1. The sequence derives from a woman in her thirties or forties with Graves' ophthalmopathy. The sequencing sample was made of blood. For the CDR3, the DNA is TGTGCCAGTAGTGGACAGGGGGCCTCCTACGAGCAGTACTTC. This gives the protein CASSGQGASYEQYF.